This T cell receptor (beta chain) originates from a study of sequential checkpoint blockade in melanoma. The table came from immunoSEQ multiplex PCR; TCRdb's copy has only in-frame clones and leaves some out. The sample holds around 34,000 clones, 82% seen once. V shed 2 bases, J shed 4 bases, and the junction held 2 bases outside the gene matches. This CDR3 spans 14 amino acids. CDR1 and CDR2 (germline): SNHLY, FYNNEI. There are a few counts of this clone. The treatment denotes: randomized to nivolumab then ipilimumab (arm A) or the reverse (arm B). The clonotype originates from a human donor with melanoma. The chain links TRBV2 to TRBJ2-1, with 7 bases matching TRBD2. Specimen: CD8+ T cells sorted from blood (inferred from file names), collected from a patient given nivolumab and ipilimumab in sequence. CDR3 loop: CASSEPGGYNEQFF. CDR3 nucleotide sequence: TGTGCCAGCAGTGAACCCGGGGGGTACAATGAGCAGTTCTTC.